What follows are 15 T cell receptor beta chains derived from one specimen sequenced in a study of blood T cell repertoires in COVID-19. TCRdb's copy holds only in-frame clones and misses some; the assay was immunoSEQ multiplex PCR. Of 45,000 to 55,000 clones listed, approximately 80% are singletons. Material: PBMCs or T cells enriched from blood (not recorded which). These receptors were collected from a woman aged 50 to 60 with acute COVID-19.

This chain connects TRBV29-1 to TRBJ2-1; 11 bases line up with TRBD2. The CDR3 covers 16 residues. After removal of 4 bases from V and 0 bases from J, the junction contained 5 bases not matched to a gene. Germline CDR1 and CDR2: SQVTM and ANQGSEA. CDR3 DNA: TGCAGCGTTGCCGGGACTAGCGGCAGCTCCTACAATGAGCAGTTCTTC. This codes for CSVAGTSGSSYNEQFF.

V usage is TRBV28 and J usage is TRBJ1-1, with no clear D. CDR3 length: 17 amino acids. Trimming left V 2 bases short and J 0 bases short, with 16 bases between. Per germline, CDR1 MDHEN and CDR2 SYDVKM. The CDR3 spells CASSLEQAQVLNTEAFF. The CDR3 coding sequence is TGTGCCAGCAGTTTAGAGCAGGCCCAAGTATTGAACACTGAAGCTTTCTTT. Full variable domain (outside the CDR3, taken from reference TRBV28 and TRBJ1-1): DVKVTQSSRYLVKRTGEKVFLECVQDMDHENMFWYRQDPGLGLRLIYFSYDVKMKEKGDIPEGYSVSREKKERFSLILESASTNQTSMYLCASSLEQAQVLNTEAFFGQGTRLTVV.

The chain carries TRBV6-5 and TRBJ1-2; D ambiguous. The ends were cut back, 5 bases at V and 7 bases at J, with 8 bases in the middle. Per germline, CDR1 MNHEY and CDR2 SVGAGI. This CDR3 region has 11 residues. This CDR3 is CASSNSGGYTF. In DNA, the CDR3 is TGTGCCAGCAGTAACAGTGGTGGCTACACCTTC.

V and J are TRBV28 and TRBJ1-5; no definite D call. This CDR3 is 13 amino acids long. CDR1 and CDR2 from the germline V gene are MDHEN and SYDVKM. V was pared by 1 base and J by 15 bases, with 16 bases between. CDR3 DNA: TGTGCCAGCAGTTTATTGGCGGGGAAGGGTCCGCATTTT. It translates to CASSLLAGKGPHF.

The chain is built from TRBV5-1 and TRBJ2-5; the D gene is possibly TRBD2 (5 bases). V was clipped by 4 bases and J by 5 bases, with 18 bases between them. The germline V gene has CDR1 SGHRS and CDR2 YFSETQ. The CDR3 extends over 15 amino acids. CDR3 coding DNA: TGCGCCAGCAGCCCGCCAAGGGCTGGGGAGGAGACCCAGTACTTC. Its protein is CASSPPRAGEETQYF.

The CDR3 here is CASSDALQSTEAFF. CDR3 DNA sequence: TGTGCCAGCAGTGACGCTTTACAGAGCACTGAAGCTTTCTTT. V usage is TRBV25-1 and J usage is TRBJ1-1; D uncertain. The V end was cut by 3 bases, the J end by 4 bases, with 12 bases between. The CDR3 covers 14 residues. The germline CDR1 and CDR2 sequences are MGHDK and SYGVNS.

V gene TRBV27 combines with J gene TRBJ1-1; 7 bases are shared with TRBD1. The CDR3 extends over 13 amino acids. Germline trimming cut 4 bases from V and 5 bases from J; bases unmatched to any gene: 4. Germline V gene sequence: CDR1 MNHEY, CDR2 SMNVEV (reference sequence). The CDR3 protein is CASSSQGVTEAFF. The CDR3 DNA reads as TGTGCCAGCAGTTCCCAGGGGGTGACTGAAGCTTTCTTT.

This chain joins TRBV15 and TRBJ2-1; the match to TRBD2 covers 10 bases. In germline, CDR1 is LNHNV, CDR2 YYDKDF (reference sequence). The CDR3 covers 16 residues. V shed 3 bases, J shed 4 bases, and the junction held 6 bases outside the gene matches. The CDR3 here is CATSRGGLARYNEQFF. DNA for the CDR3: TGTGCCACCAGCAGGGGGGGACTAGCGAGATACAATGAGCAGTTCTTC.

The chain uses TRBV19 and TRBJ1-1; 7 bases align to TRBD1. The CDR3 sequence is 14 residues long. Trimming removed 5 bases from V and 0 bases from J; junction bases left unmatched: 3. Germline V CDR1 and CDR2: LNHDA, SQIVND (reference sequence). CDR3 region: CASSPRGVNTEAFF. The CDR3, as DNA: TGTGCCAGTAGTCCCAGGGGGGTGAACACTGAAGCTTTCTTT.

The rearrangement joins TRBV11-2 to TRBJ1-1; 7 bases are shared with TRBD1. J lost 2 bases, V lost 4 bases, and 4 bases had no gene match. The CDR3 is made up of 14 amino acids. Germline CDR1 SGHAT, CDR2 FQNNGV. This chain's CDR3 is CASSSGQPNTEAFF. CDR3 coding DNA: TGTGCCAGCAGCTCGGGACAGCCCAACACTGAAGCTTTCTTT.

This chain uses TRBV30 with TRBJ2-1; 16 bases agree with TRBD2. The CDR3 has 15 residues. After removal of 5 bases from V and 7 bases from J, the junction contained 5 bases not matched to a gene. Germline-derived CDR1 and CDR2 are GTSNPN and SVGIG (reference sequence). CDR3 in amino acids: CAWGKGLAGGNEQFF. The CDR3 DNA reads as TGTGCCTGGGGAAAGGGACTAGCGGGGGGGAATGAGCAGTTCTTC.

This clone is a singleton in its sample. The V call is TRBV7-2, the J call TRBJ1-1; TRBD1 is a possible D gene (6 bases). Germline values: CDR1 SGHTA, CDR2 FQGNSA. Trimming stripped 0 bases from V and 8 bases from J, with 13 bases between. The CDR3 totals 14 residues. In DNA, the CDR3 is TGTGCCAGCAGCTTAGCTAACAGGGTAGGGGAAGCTTTCTTT. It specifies CASSLANRVGEAFF.

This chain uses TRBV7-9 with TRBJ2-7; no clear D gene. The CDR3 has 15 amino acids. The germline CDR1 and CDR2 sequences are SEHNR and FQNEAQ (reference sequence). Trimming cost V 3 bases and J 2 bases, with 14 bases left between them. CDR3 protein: CASSFQSQATYEQYF. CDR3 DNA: TGTGCCAGCAGCTTCCAGTCGCAGGCTACCTACGAGCAGTACTTC.

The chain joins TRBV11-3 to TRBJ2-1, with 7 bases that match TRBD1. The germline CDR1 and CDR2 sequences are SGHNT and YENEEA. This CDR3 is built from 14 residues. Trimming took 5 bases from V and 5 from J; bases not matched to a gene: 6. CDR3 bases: TGTGCCAGCAGCCCCGACAGGGTTAACAATGAGCAGTTCTTC. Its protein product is CASSPDRVNNEQFF.

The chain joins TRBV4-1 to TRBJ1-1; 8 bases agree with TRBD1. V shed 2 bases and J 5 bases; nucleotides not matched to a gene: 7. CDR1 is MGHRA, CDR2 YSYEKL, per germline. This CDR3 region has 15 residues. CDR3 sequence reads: CASSQPVRGRTEAFF. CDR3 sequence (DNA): TGCGCCAGCAGCCAACCCGTCAGGGGGCGAACTGAAGCTTTCTTT.